Below, 27 T cell receptor beta chains from the same sample are listed, as sequenced in a study of T cells in Graves' hyperthyroidism and ophthalmopathy. The source material, RNA transcripts, was used to amplify TCR beta CDR3 regions. During a first-round RT-PCR of the TCR CDR3, the HTBI primer set was used. MiXCR, run by TCRdb on the multiplex PCR reads, gives a single entry per CDR3 protein. The top ten hold approximately 31% of the sample, which has around 340,000 distinct CDR3 sequences, approximately 15% seen once. The sample consisted of blood. The receptors come from a young man with Graves' hyperthyroidism.

A few counts support this clonotype. The V gene is TRBV9, the J gene TRBJ1-3; TRBD1 matches 7 bases. Germline lookup yields CDR1 SGDLS and CDR2 YYNGEE. V lost 3 bases, J lost 0 bases, and 3 bases stayed unmatched. The CDR3 loop spans 15 amino acids. CDR3 in DNA: TGTGCCAGCAGCGGGGGGACAGACTCTGGAAACACCATATATTTT. Translation gives CASSGGTDSGNTIYF.

The table lists this clonotype with many counts. The J gene is TRBJ2-1, the V gene TRBV20-1; 7 bases align to TRBD2. Germline V CDR1 and CDR2: DFQATT, SNEGSKA (reference sequence). With V trimmed by 3 bases and J by 6 bases, 17 bases remained unmatched. This CDR3 has 17 amino acids. The CDR3 protein is CSARTGLAANGRNEQFF. The CDR3 DNA reads as TGCAGTGCTAGGACGGGGCTAGCGGCCAATGGGCGCAATGAGCAGTTCTTC.

This chain connects TRBV12-3 or TRBV12-4 to TRBJ1-1; 9 positions match TRBD1. This CDR3 comprises 23 residues. J was trimmed by 1 base and V by 3 bases; bases with no gene match: 27. The CDR3 DNA sequence: TGTGCCAGCAGTTTCTCCGTCCCTTTTTTCGTAGGCAGGACAGGGGAGGAGAACACTGAAGCTTTCTTT. As protein: CASSFSVPFFVGRTGEENTEAFF.

This clonotype is termed medium-sized. The rearrangement joins TRBV6-1 to TRBJ1-2, with D possibly being TRBD1 (5 bases). CDR3 length: 13 residues. V lost 6 bases to trimming and J lost 0 bases, with 8 bases between them. Germline V CDR1 and CDR2: MNHNS, SASEGT. The CDR3 reads CASRAGPNYGYTF. CDR3 DNA: TGTGCCAGCAGGGCAGGGCCTAACTATGGCTACACCTTC.

A word on this clonotype: Just one base apart from a much larger clone, this may be a read error. The V and J genes are TRBV20-1 and TRBJ2-5; TRBD2 matches at 11 bases. Germline V gene data show CDR1 as DFQATT and CDR2 as SNEGSKA (reference sequence). V was clipped by 0 bases and J by 5 bases; unmatched bases: 11. The CDR3 consists of 17 residues. CDR3 in DNA: TGCAGTGCTAGAGAGTGGGGTGTGACTAGCGGGGCGGAGACCCAGTACTTC. Its protein product is CSAREWGVTSGAETQYF.

In this sample, this clonotype turned up a few times. The rearrangement joins TRBV18 to TRBJ2-5; D gene ambiguous. Germline lookup yields CDR1 KGHSH and CDR2 LQKENI. V dropped 2 bases and J dropped 4 bases, with 8 bases sitting between them. The CDR3 contains 13 residues. The CDR3 nucleotides are TGTGCCAGCTCACCAACAGCCCCAGAGACCCAGTACTTC. It translates to CASSPTAPETQYF. The whole variable domain, remainder taken from reference TRBV18 and TRBJ2-5, is NAGVMQNPRHLVRRRGQEARLRCSPMKGHSHVYWYRQLPEEGLKFMVYLQKENIIDESGMPKERFSAEFPKEGPSILRIQQVVRGDSAAYFCASSPTAPETQYFGPGTRLLVL.

This clonotype was seen at least ten times. This chain uses TRBV7-9 with TRBJ2-7, with D possibly being TRBD2 (6 bases). V was pared by 8 bases and J by 3 bases, with 17 bases between. Germline loops: CDR1 SEHNR, CDR2 FQNEAQ (reference sequence). CDR3 length equals 14 residues. The CDR3 reads CASRRASESYEQYF. DNA of the CDR3: TGTGCCAGCCGGCGGGCTAGCGAGAGCTACGAGCAGTACTTC. The complete variable domain, with remaining parts taken from reference TRBV7-9 and TRBJ2-7, reads DTGVSQNPRHKITKRGQNVTFRCDPISEHNRLYWYRQTLGQGPEFLTYFQNEAQLEKSRLLSDRFSAERPKGSFSTLEIQRTEQGDSAMYLCASRRASESYEQYFGPGTRLTVT.

This clonotype was observed a handful of times. The rearrangement links TRBV27 to TRBJ2-3; 9 bases fit TRBD2. Germline trimming cut 6 bases from V and 0 bases from J; bases unmatched to any gene: 10. CDR3 length equals 17 residues. Germline CDR1 MNHEY, CDR2 SMNVEV (reference sequence). This CDR3 reads CASRKTSGGPSTDTQYF. The CDR3 nucleotides are TGTGCCAGCAGGAAGACTAGCGGAGGCCCCAGCACAGATACGCAGTATTTT.

This clonotype was detected ten times or more. The genes are TRBV27 and TRBJ2-1; D gene unclear. The CDR3 consists of 14 residues. CDR1 MNHEY and CDR2 SMNVEV come from the germline V gene (reference sequence). Trimming took 7 bases from V and 0 from J, leaving 10 bases between them. The CDR3 spells CASNPRSSYNEQFF. The CDR3 region has the DNA TGTGCCAGCAACCCCAGAAGCTCCTACAATGAGCAGTTCTTC.

This clonotype was counted at least ten times. This chain links TRBV12-3 or TRBV12-4 with TRBJ1-4, with D hard to call. This CDR3 has 15 residues. Trimming left V 6 bases short and J 0 bases short, with 11 bases between. This CDR3 is CASSYRLATNEKLFF. The DNA of the CDR3 is TGTGCCAGCAGCTACAGACTAGCAACTAATGAAAAACTGTTTTTT.

This clonotype was recorded at least ten times. This chain links TRBV10-3 with TRBJ2-7; 7 bases line up with TRBD1. Germline V lookup: CDR1 ENHRY, CDR2 SYGVKD. The CDR3 runs 13 residues. The junction had 1 base not matched to a gene; V was cut back by 3 bases and J by 2 bases. The CDR3 protein is CAISDGTAYEQYF. DNA for the CDR3: TGTGCCATCAGTGACGGGACAGCCTACGAGCAGTACTTC.

This clonotype was seen many times. The CDR3 DNA is TGTGCCAGCAGCCAAATGGCGGGCACAGATACGCAGTATTTT. Translating it yields CASSQMAGTDTQYF. The genes are TRBV3-1 and TRBJ2-3; D remains unclear. Germline values: CDR1 LGHDT, CDR2 YNNKEL (reference sequence). The CDR3 spans 14 residues. The germline V and J ends were trimmed by 2 bases and 1 base, with 7 bases remaining between them.

This clonotype was counted ten times or more. This sequence joins TRBV7-2 and TRBJ2-1, with a tentative D call TRBD2 (5 bases). The CDR3 sequence is 16 residues long. V lost 7 bases and J 2 bases, leaving 18 bases between the germline ends. In germline, CDR1 is SGHTA, CDR2 FQGNSA. This CDR3 reads CASNQTWGVPYNEQFF. The CDR3 nucleotides read TGTGCCAGCAACCAAACGTGGGGAGTTCCCTACAATGAGCAGTTCTTC.

There are many counts of this clonotype. The chain joins TRBV3-1 to TRBJ1-5, with unresolved D. The ends were cut back, 1 base at V and 0 bases at J, with 16 bases in the middle. The CDR3 is 18 amino acids. Germline CDR1 reads LGHDT; CDR2 reads YNNKEL (reference sequence). The CDR3 spells CASSQGMIKGRSNQPQHF. For the CDR3, the DNA is TGTGCCAGCAGCCAAGGGATGATCAAGGGCCGTAGCAATCAGCCCCAGCATTTT.

This clonotype was seen ten or more times. The rearrangement joins TRBV27 to TRBJ1-1, with a possible D match to TRBD1 (6 bases). This CDR3 region has 13 residues. Trimming removed 9 bases at V and 7 bases at J, with 18 bases between. Germline V gene data show CDR1 as MNHEY and CDR2 as SMNVEV (reference sequence). The CDR3 sequence: CASGPGTKLEAFF. The DNA of the CDR3 is TGTGCCAGTGGCCCGGGGACAAAACTTGAAGCTTTCTTT.

CDR3 amino acids: CSASGLAGGGGAETQYF. CDR3 sequence (DNA): TGCAGTGCTAGTGGACTAGCGGGAGGAGGGGGGGCAGAGACCCAGTACTTC. This chain links TRBV20-1 with TRBJ2-5; TRBD2 matches at 14 bases. Looked up from germline, CDR1 is DFQATT and CDR2 is SNEGSKA (reference sequence). The CDR3 spans 17 residues. J gave up 4 bases and V 3 bases, and 10 bases lay outside the gene matches.

V and J are TRBV20-1 and TRBJ2-7; D may be TRBD1 (5 bases). CDR1 is DFQATT and CDR2 is SNEGSKA in the germline V gene (reference sequence). V was clipped by 6 bases and J by 6 bases, with 24 bases between them. CDR3 length: 15 residues. The DNA of the CDR3 is TGCAGTGCCCCACCCGCCAGAGTTCCAGGGTCCGAGCAGTACTTC. Translating it yields CSAPPARVPGSEQYF.

This clonotype was seen repeatedly, ten times or more. The rearrangement links TRBV12-3 or TRBV12-4 to TRBJ1-5; 7 nucleotides agree with TRBD1. V gave up 5 bases and J gave up 10 bases; unmatched junction bases: 8. The CDR3 is 13 residues long. The DNA of the CDR3 is TGTGCCAGCAGTCCTCATGACAGGGATCCCCAGCATTTT. Protein product: CASSPHDRDPQHF.

This clonotype was detected ten times or more. This may be a read error: a much more frequent sequence differs by one nucleotide. The V gene is TRBV28, the J gene TRBJ2-7; 7 nucleotides match TRBD1. The CDR3 extends over 13 amino acids. Germline V gene lookup returns CDR1 MDHEN and CDR2 SYDVKM. V was clipped by 8 bases and J by 4 bases; unmatched bases: 8. CDR3 region: CASATGDGYEQYF. The CDR3 DNA reads as TGTGCCAGCGCAACAGGGGATGGGTACGAGCAGTACTTC.

This clonotype was counted ten times or more. This chain links TRBV3-1 with TRBJ1-2; no clear D gene. Per the germline V gene, CDR1 is LGHDT and CDR2 is YNNKEL (reference sequence). V gave up 4 bases and J gave up 4 bases, with 7 bases separating them. CDR3 length: 12 residues. The CDR3, as DNA: TGTGCCAGCAGCCCGAAAGGCTATGGCTACACCTTC. It encodes CASSPKGYGYTF.

At least ten counts were recorded for this clonotype. This chain joins TRBV7-9 and TRBJ2-1; maybe TRBD1 (6 bases). Germline loops: CDR1 SEHNR, CDR2 FQNEAQ (reference sequence). The germline V and J ends were trimmed by 2 bases and 13 bases, with 15 bases remaining between them. This CDR3 spans 13 amino acids. CDR3 DNA sequence: TGTGCCAGCAGCTTAATCGAGGGGGTGGACCAGTTCTTC. Its translation is CASSLIEGVDQFF.

This clonotype has only a few counts. The gene calls are TRBV7-2 and TRBJ1-6; 7 bases align to TRBD1. Germline V gene sequence: CDR1 SGHTA, CDR2 FQGNSA. The trim removed 5 bases at V and 5 bases at J, leaving 6 bases unmatched. The CDR3 consists of 15 residues. CDR3 loop: CASSPRTGHNSPLHF. The DNA for the CDR3 is TGTGCCAGCAGCCCCCGGACAGGTCATAATTCACCCCTCCACTTT.

This clonotype was detected many times. This sequence joins TRBV9 and TRBJ1-3; D not certain. The CDR3 extends over 16 amino acids. The germline V gene encodes CDR1 SGDLS and CDR2 YYNGEE. The V end was cut by 0 bases, the J end by 0 bases, with 10 bases between. The CDR3 region is CASSVVADHSGNTIYF. CDR3 nucleotides: TGTGCCAGCAGCGTAGTGGCAGATCACTCTGGAAACACCATATATTTT.

This clonotype was picked up many times. The rearrangement uses TRBV7-8 and TRBJ2-7; the D gene is possibly TRBD2 (6 bases). With 2 bases removed from V and 6 bases from J, the gap between germline ends came to 20 bases. The CDR3 runs 16 residues. Germline CDR1 reads SGHVS; CDR2 reads FQNEAQ. CDR3 nucleotides: TGTGCCAGCAGCTTACTGGCGCCTAGCGCCGGTTTCGAGCAGTACTTC. Translated, it gives CASSLLAPSAGFEQYF.

The sample holds many counts of this clonotype. This chain uses TRBV5-1 with TRBJ2-7; D gene ambiguous. V was pared by 7 bases and J by 0 bases, with 5 bases between. CDR3 length: 11 amino acids. Germline loops: CDR1 SGHRS, CDR2 YFSETQ. CDR3 nucleotide sequence: TGCGCCAGCTGGGACTCCTACGAGCAGTACTTC. Translation: CASWDSYEQYF.

This sequence joins TRBV12-3 or TRBV12-4 and TRBJ2-7; D is perhaps TRBD1 or TRBD2 (5 bases each). CDR3 size: 13 residues. V gave up 8 bases and J gave up 6 bases, with 17 bases separating them. The CDR3 nucleotides are TGTGCCAGCCGTCGGACGGGGCCGGGCGAGCAGTACTTC. This codes for CASRRTGPGEQYF.

This clonotype was seen a handful of times. The chain combines TRBV15 with TRBJ2-1; TRBD2 matches 10 bases. The CDR3 sequence is 15 residues long. V shed 1 base and J 7 bases; nucleotides not matched to a gene: 4. CDR1 LNHNV and CDR2 YYDKDF come from the germline V gene (reference sequence). DNA for the CDR3: TGTGCCACCAGCAGAGGTCTAGCGGGAGCGAATGAGCAGTTCTTC. Encoded protein: CATSRGLAGANEQFF.